Listed below are T cell receptor beta chains from one sample, sequenced in a study of blood T cell repertoires in COVID-19. Sequencing was performed with immunoSEQ multiplex PCR; in TCRdb, only in-frame clones are kept and a portion is missing. The sample lists around 200,000 clones, 87% seen once, with 2% to 3% in the top ten. Sequencing was performed on peripheral blood. These receptors came from a man aged 35 to 55 with active or convalescent COVID-19. Both conserved end residues are trimmed from each CDR3. Fields, in order: V gene, J gene, D gene, CDR3 protein. A D gene is named only where the DNA matches it firmly.

TRBV6-2/TRBV6-3	TRBJ2-4	.	ASSYALDFQY
TRBV7-9	TRBJ2-3	TRBD2	ASSFSVTGGGTDTQY
TRBV6-4	TRBJ1-1	.	ASRKEGNTEAF
TRBV2	TRBJ1-2	TRBD1	ASANTGVDGYT
TRBV7-9	TRBJ1-5	.	ASSGPTGKPQH
TRBV6-2/TRBV6-3	TRBJ2-7	.	ASSYRIRASILRGYEQY
TRBV6-5	TRBJ2-7	.	ASSYGGQNYYEQY
TRBV6-2/TRBV6-3	TRBJ1-2	.	ASSFSDTAVRGYT
TRBV19	TRBJ1-2	TRBD1	ASSINVGGASYGYT
TRBV9	TRBJ2-1	TRBD2	ASSGGPASGASGGVYNEQF
TRBV11-2	TRBJ1-4	TRBD1	ASKQRGGGTNEKLF
TRBV4-2	TRBJ2-1	TRBD2	ASSQVSAGGPDEQF
TRBV9	TRBJ2-2	TRBD1	ASSEGARANTGELF